This TCR beta chain is drawn from a study of blood T cells in healthy people across ages. For the second PCR, which ran for about 7 to 12 cycles, a sample-barcoded 5' primer and a J-beta primer mix were used. TCRdb fed the 5' RACE reads into MiXCR, producing one record per CDR3 protein. The repertoire includes roughly 1.6 million distinct CDR3 sequences, 34% of them detected once, and roughly 12% sits in the top ten. V dropped 1 base and J dropped 2 bases, with 13 bases sitting between them. Germline values: CDR1 MGHRA, CDR2 YSYEKL. The CDR3 covers 16 residues. Each sample gave at least 6.5 million isolated PBMCs.

The genes are TRBV4-1 and TRBJ2-3; D uncertain. The receptor was derived from a woman younger than 45 in good health. Sequences were obtained from blood. CDR3 nucleotides: TGCGCCAGCAGCCAAGGAGGTTGGGAAGACACAGATACGCAGTATTTT. This gives the protein CASSQGGWEDTDTQYF.